Listed below are T cell receptor beta chains from one sample, sequenced in a study of cytotoxic CD8 clonotypes in ibrutinib-treated CLL. Data came from immunoSEQ multiplex PCR; TCRdb stores just in-frame clones and leaves some out. Of about 60,000 clones listed, 54% are singletons. The source material was PBMCs, sampled at disease progression, from a patient treated with ibrutinib. These receptors were collected from a human donor with chronic lymphocytic leukemia. The CDR3 runs from the conserved cysteine through the conserved F or W. The D gene is left open where the match is weak. The size of a clone is reported for some rows only, either as once, few or many, or as a class for expanded clones.

v_call	d_call	clone_size	j_call	cdr3_aa	cdr3_nt
TRBV28	TRBD1	many	TRBJ1-5	CASITGQVNQPQHF	TGTGCCAGCATTACTGGACAGGTCAATCAGCCCCAGCATTTT
TRBV5-1	TRBD1	NA	TRBJ2-7	CASSPGTERSYEQYF	TGCGCCAGCAGCCCCGGGACAGAGCGCTCCTACGAGCAGTACTTC
TRBV2	TRBD1	few	TRBJ2-7	CASSRPGTGTHEQYF	TGTGCCAGCAGCCGCCCCGGGACAGGGACCCACGAGCAGTACTTC
TRBV7-2	NA	NA	TRBJ2-1	CASSLHTAGSSYNEQFF	TGTGCCAGCAGCTTACACACGGCGGGTAGCTCCTACAATGAGCAGTTCTTC
TRBV7-9	TRBD2	NA	TRBJ2-2	CASSLSLAGSGELFF	TGTGCCAGCAGCTTATCTCTAGCGGGCTCCGGGGAGCTGTTTTTT
TRBV5-1	TRBD1	NA	TRBJ2-7	CASSVGTGSYSEQYF	TGCGCCAGCAGCGTCGGGACAGGGAGTTATAGCGAGCAGTACTTC
TRBV5-1	NA	NA	TRBJ2-5	CASSLWGTHQETQYF	TGCGCCAGCAGCCTGTGGGGGACCCATCAAGAGACCCAGTACTTC
TRBV25-1	NA	NA	TRBJ1-4	CASSEITTTEKLFF	TGTGCCAGCAGTGAAATAACGACTACAGAAAAACTGTTTTTT
TRBV13	TRBD2	NA	TRBJ2-7	CASSLGGSSGRTAYEQYF	TGTGCCAGCAGCTTAGGGGGGAGTAGCGGGAGGACGGCCTACGAGCAGTACTTC
TRBV27	NA	few	TRBJ2-7	CASSLRQGKEQYF	TGTGCCAGCAGTTTGAGGCAAGGCAAGGAGCAGTACTTC
TRBV4-2	NA	NA	TRBJ2-7	CASSQAGGRYEQYF	TGTGCCAGCAGCCAAGCTGGGGGCCGCTACGAGCAGTACTTC
TRBV7-6	TRBD2	few	TRBJ2-1	CASSSQGTSSYNEQFF	TGTGCCAGCAGCTCCCAGGGGACTAGCTCCTACAATGAGCAGTTCTTC
TRBV11-2	NA	NA	TRBJ2-1	CASSFTGHEQFF	TGTGCCAGCAGCTTTACCGGACATGAGCAGTTCTTC
TRBV7-6	NA	few	TRBJ2-3	CASSTGTPPDTQYF	TGTGCCAGCAGCACCGGGACACCTCCGGATACGCAGTATTTT
TRBV2	NA	many	TRBJ1-2	CASSRGQPGKEGYTF	TGTGCCAGCAGCCGCGGACAGCCTGGAAAGGAGGGCTACACCTTC
TRBV27	TRBD2	once	TRBJ2-7	CASGLAGGLYEQYF	TGTGCCAGCGGTCTAGCGGGAGGGTTATACGAGCAGTACTTC
TRBV20-1	NA	NA	TRBJ2-7	CSARDNYEQYF	TGCAGTGCTAGAGATAACTACGAGCAGTACTTC
TRBV15	NA	NA	TRBJ1-2	CATSRGLGDSGYTF	TGTGCCACCAGCAGAGGCCTAGGGGATTCTGGCTACACCTTC
TRBV28	NA	NA	TRBJ1-1	CASKVRQSNTEAFF	TGTGCCAGCAAGGTTCGGCAGTCGAACACTGAAGCTTTCTTT
TRBV6-5	NA	NA	TRBJ2-2	CASSYRGDTGELFF	TGTGCCAGCAGTTACAGGGGAGACACCGGGGAGCTGTTTTTT
TRBV27	NA	NA	TRBJ2-7	CASSLSLAASYEQYF	TGTGCCAGCAGTTTATCCCTGGCAGCCTCCTACGAGCAGTACTTC
TRBV7-2	NA	NA	TRBJ1-3	CASSRSGQGGNTIYF	TGTGCCAGCAGCCGTTCGGGGCAGGGAGGAAACACCATATATTTT
TRBV13	NA	NA	TRBJ2-1	CARTRNYNEQFF	TGTGCCAGAACCCGTAATTACAATGAGCAGTTCTTC
TRBV14	NA	NA	TRBJ2-1	CASSQGGRKQFF	TGTGCCAGCAGCCAAGGGGGCAGAAAGCAGTTCTTC
TRBV7-2	TRBD1	NA	TRBJ2-5	CASSKKPGGGETQYF	TGTGCCAGCAGCAAAAAACCAGGGGGCGGGGAGACCCAGTACTTC
TRBV2	TRBD1	few	TRBJ1-5	CASRGQSSNQPQHF	TGTGCCAGCAGGGGACAGAGTAGTAATCAGCCCCAGCATTTT
TRBV7-2	NA	NA	TRBJ1-5	CASSWGSNQPQHF	TGTGCCAGCAGCTGGGGAAGTAACCAGCCCCAGCATTTT
TRBV6-5	TRBD2	NA	TRBJ2-7	CASSYRPGGGLYEQYF	TGTGCCAGCAGTTACCGGCCGGGCGGGGGTCTCTACGAGCAGTACTTC
TRBV29-1	NA	once	TRBJ1-2	CSVGSADYGYTF	TGCAGCGTTGGCAGCGCGGACTATGGCTACACCTTC
TRBV7-2	NA	NA	TRBJ1-6	CASSLGSGNLSPLHF	TGTGCCAGCAGCTTAGGTTCAGGGAATTTGTCACCCCTCCACTTT
TRBV7-2	NA	few	TRBJ2-2	CASSFYRLSNTGELFF	TGTGCCAGCAGCTTTTATAGGCTATCTAACACCGGGGAGCTGTTTTTT
TRBV25-1	TRBD1	few	TRBJ2-7	CATLSLWDRGYEQYF	TGTGCCACCCTCTCGCTTTGGGACAGGGGCTACGAGCAGTACTTC
TRBV15	NA	NA	TRBJ2-1	CATSRPLTSYNEQFF	TGTGCCACCAGCAGACCCTTAACTAGCTACAATGAGCAGTTCTTC
TRBV9	TRBD1	NA	TRBJ2-1	CASSLTTGTYNEQFF	TGTGCCAGCAGCCTAACGACAGGGACATACAATGAGCAGTTCTTC
TRBV7-9	NA	NA	TRBJ2-7	CASSRLTPRSYEQYF	TGTGCCAGCAGCCGCCTTACACCTCGCTCCTACGAGCAGTACTTC
TRBV6-1	TRBD2	once	TRBJ2-7	CASRVSGSYEQYF	TGTGCCAGCAGAGTTAGCGGGAGTTACGAGCAGTACTTC
TRBV30	NA	NA	TRBJ1-5	CAWSVARDGPQHF	TGTGCCTGGAGTGTTGCAAGGGACGGGCCCCAGCATTTT
TRBV25-1	NA	many	TRBJ1-5	CASSESGDNQPQHF	TGTGCCAGCAGTGAGTCAGGGGACAATCAGCCCCAGCATTTT
TRBV7-9	TRBD2	NA	TRBJ2-5	CASSPTGGGVQETQYF	TGTGCCAGCAGCCCAACCGGCGGGGGGGTCCAAGAGACCCAGTACTTC
TRBV19	NA	NA	TRBJ2-1	CASSISRVDEQFF	TGTGCCAGTAGTATATCTCGGGTAGATGAGCAGTTCTTC
TRBV2	NA	NA	TRBJ2-1	CASQPDGNNEQFF	TGTGCCAGCCAGCCGGACGGAAACAATGAGCAGTTCTTC